This TCR beta chain was identified during a study of cytomegalovirus exposure and HLA in healthy donors. To note about this clone: Its antigen is currently unknown.

Overall study results and limits: It was assumed in the presence/absence analyses that sequencing depth was roughly uniform across donors. Prediction of most subjects' HLA-A and HLA-B alleles by TCR beta sequences was reportedly accurate.

PCR used 60 Vbeta primers and 13 Jbeta primers. Profiled with immunoSEQ multiplex PCR; TCRdb holds only in-frame clones, not every one. Of about 83,000 clones in the sample, less than 85% were seen once. There are 15 residues in the CDR3. Per the germline V gene, CDR1 is MGHRA and CDR2 is YSYEKL. With 4 bases clipped from V and 4 bases from J, the junction kept 5 bases outside the gene matches. The sample was PBMCs. The TCR comes from a man aged 55 to 70 in good health and CMV-seronegative. V is TRBV4-1 and J is TRBJ1-3; 9 bases align to TRBD1. DNA for the CDR3: TGCGCCAGCAGCCCCGACAGGGGGTCGGGAAACACCATATATTTT. Translation: CASSPDRGSGNTIYF.